This T cell receptor beta chain comes out of a study of regulatory T cells in long-lasting Graves disease. Investigators prepared the TCR beta libraries by applying iRepertoire HTBI primers and Arm-PCR of CDR3 regions. TCRdb ran MiXCR on the multiplex PCR reads and lists one entry per CDR3 protein. The repertoire includes 300,000 to 500,000 distinct CDR3 sequences, roughly 20% of them detected once, and under 25% sits in the top ten. Notes on the study in general: When disease was persistent, TRBV28, TRBJ1-2 and TRBJ2-5 were the favored segments.

Time point noted: persistent/refractory GD, antithyroid drugs over 5 years with positive TRAb. The TCR library was made from RNA extracted from PBMCs. This CDR3 has 15 amino acids. Germline V gene data show CDR1 as LGHNA and CDR2 as YSLEER. V dropped 0 bases and J dropped 3 bases, with 9 bases sitting between them. The sample holds a few counts of this clonotype. Its antigen is undetermined. This chain uses TRBV4-3 with TRBJ1-5; D is unresolved. This sample comprised peripheral blood mononuclear cells (PBMCs), obtained when the disease was refractory, from a patient treated with antithyroid drugs. The clonotype was recovered from a female donor with Graves disease. The CDR3 protein is CASSQEVGFNQPQHF. CDR3 coding DNA: TGCGCCAGCAGCCAAGAAGTAGGCTTCAATCAGCCCCAGCATTTT.